This T cell receptor (beta chain) was sequenced during a study of blood T cell repertoires in COVID-19. Germline V gene data show CDR1 as MNHEY and CDR2 as SMNVEV (reference sequence). The CDR3 covers 12 residues. Trimming took off 5 bases at V and 4 bases at J, with 9 bases between the two ends. The data were produced by immunoSEQ multiplex PCR, yet TCRdb's version contains in-frame clones alone and is incomplete. The table shows over 200,000 clones, with about 91% occurring only once. Study members were between about 18 and 95 years old and lived in 20 to 30 US regions. The material sequenced was PBMCs or T cells enriched from blood (not recorded which). This TCR came from a human donor in a cohort exposed to, infected with or recovered from COVID-19 (not recorded which). The donor label of this sample is uncertain. The genes are TRBV27 and TRBJ2-7, with D perhaps TRBD1 (6 bases). CDR3 protein: CASSPTGYEQYF. The CDR3 nucleotides are TGTGCCAGCAGTCCCACAGGGTACGAGCAGTACTTC.